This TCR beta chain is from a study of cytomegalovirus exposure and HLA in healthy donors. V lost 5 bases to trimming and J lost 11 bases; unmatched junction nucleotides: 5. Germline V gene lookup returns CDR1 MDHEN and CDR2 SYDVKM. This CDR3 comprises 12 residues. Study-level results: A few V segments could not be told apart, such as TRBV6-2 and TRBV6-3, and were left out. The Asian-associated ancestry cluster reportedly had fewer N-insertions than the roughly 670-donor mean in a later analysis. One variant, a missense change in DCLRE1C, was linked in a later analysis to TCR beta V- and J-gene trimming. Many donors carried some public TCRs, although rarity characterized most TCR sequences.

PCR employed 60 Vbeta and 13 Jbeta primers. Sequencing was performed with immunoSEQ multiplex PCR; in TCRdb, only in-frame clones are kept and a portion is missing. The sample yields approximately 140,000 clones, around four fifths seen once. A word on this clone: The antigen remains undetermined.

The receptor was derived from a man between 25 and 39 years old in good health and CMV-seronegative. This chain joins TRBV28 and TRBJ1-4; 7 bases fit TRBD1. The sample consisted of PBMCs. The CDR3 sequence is CASSPDRVKLFF. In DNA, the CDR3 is TGTGCCAGCAGTCCTGACAGGGTTAAACTGTTTTTT.